Listed here are 12 T cell receptor beta chains from one sample, sequenced in a study of shared clonotypes between healthy human individuals. Method: immunoSEQ multiplex PCR; TCRdb's copy keeps in-frame clones and lacks some. The sample holds roughly 500,000 clones, around 78% seen once. The specimen sequenced was PBMCs. Every receptor here comes from a woman aged 40 to 50 in good health. Some clones in this sample may be carry-over from other donors' samples.

The gene calls are TRBV5-1 and TRBJ2-2; D is possibly TRBD1 (6 bases). Trimming shortened V by 4 bases and J by 6 bases, and 22 bases separated the two germline ends. This CDR3 has 17 residues. Germline CDR1 is SGHRS and CDR2 is YFSETQ. The CDR3 reads CASSTGGGRDRSGELFF. CDR3 nucleotides: TGCGCCAGCAGCACTGGTGGGGGCAGGGATCGGTCCGGGGAGCTGTTTTTT.

The chain recombines TRBV15 with TRBJ2-5; D is perhaps TRBD1 (5 bases). Between the trimmed V and J ends, which lost 5 bases and 3 bases, there was a span of 10 bases. CDR1 LNHNV and CDR2 YYDKDF come from the germline V gene (reference sequence). This CDR3 spans 13 amino acids. CDR3 in amino acids: CATSQGRKETQYF. The CDR3 DNA reads TGTGCCACCAGCCAGGGTAGGAAAGAGACCCAGTACTTC. The variable domain in full, with the rest retrieved from reference TRBV15 and TRBJ2-5, is DAMVIQNPRYQVTQFGKPVTLSCSQTLNHNVMYWYQQKSSQAPKLLFHYYDKDFNNEADTPDNFQSRRPNTSFCFLDIRSPGLGDTAMYLCATSQGRKETQYFGPGTRLLVL.

This clone appeared once. V is TRBV5-1 and J is TRBJ2-1; TRBD2 matches 8 bases. The V gene's germline CDR1 is SGHRS and CDR2 YFSETQ. The CDR3 length is 15 residues. J was trimmed by 1 base and V by 1 base; bases with no gene match: 1. CDR3 DNA sequence: TGCGCCAGCAGCTTGTCGGGAGGGTCCTACAATGAGCAGTTCTTC. Residues: CASSLSGGSYNEQFF.

The gene calls are TRBV30 and TRBJ2-7; D gene unclear. V shed 2 bases and J shed 4 bases, with 9 bases lying between them. Germline assignment: CDR1 GTSNPN and CDR2 SVGIG (reference sequence). The CDR3 totals 12 residues. CDR3 sequence: CAWSPGAYEQYF. CDR3 nucleotide sequence: TGTGCCTGGAGTCCGGGTGCTTACGAGCAGTACTTC.

The V and J genes are TRBV30 and TRBJ2-3; D unresolved. CDR1 is GTSNPN and CDR2 is SVGIG in the germline V gene (reference sequence). Trimming cost V 4 bases and J 9 bases, with 11 bases left between them. The CDR3 contains 11 residues. The CDR3 region has the DNA TGTGCCTGGACAAGGGCGCGAACGCAGTATTTT. It encodes CAWTRARTQYF.

This clone was seen just once. The chain combines TRBV6-6 with TRBJ1-2, with TRBD1 matching over 7 bases. This CDR3 has 16 residues. With 2 bases clipped from V and 1 base from J, the junction kept 7 bases outside the gene matches. Germline V gene lookup returns CDR1 MNHNY and CDR2 SVGAGI (reference sequence). The DNA for the CDR3 is TGTGCCAGCAGTTACGGGGGACAGCTCCTTAACTATGGCTACACCTTC. Its protein product is CASSYGGQLLNYGYTF.

The chain recombines TRBV11-2 with TRBJ2-7; D is uncertain. With 5 bases removed from V and 5 bases from J, the gap between germline ends came to 16 bases. The CDR3 extends over 14 amino acids. Germline V CDR1 and CDR2: SGHAT, FQNNGV. CDR3 coding DNA: TGTGCCAGCAGCCCCGCCGTGGGCGACCACGAGCAGTACTTC. Translated, it gives CASSPAVGDHEQYF.

The chain joins TRBV19 to TRBJ1-1; D gene unclear. From germline, CDR1 is LNHDA and CDR2 SQIVND (reference sequence). The ends were cut back, 1 base at V and 3 bases at J, with 6 bases in the middle. The CDR3 has 13 residues. CDR3 in DNA: TGTGCCAGTAGTATAGGTGGGGACACTGAAGCTTTCTTT. It codes for CASSIGGDTEAFF.

The chain employs TRBV28 and TRBJ1-3; D call uncertain. Trimming removed 5 bases from V and 3 bases from J, with 14 bases in between. Per germline, CDR1 MDHEN and CDR2 SYDVKM. This CDR3 has 15 amino acids. CDR3 residues: CASSPPRLGGNTIYF. CDR3 DNA sequence: TGTGCCAGCAGTCCCCCACGACTGGGTGGAAACACCATATATTTT.

In its sample, this clone was seen a few times. The chain links TRBV10-3 to TRBJ2-5; the D is unclear. CDR1 ENHRY and CDR2 SYGVKD come from the germline V gene. The CDR3 loop spans 14 amino acids. V dropped 2 bases and J dropped 5 bases, with 12 bases sitting between them. The CDR3 loop is CAISERLPGETQYF. CDR3 nucleotide sequence: TGTGCCATCAGTGAGAGGCTACCCGGGGAGACCCAGTACTTC.

This chain's CDR3 is CASSPPTGLAKNIQYF. DNA of the CDR3: TGTGCCAGCAGTCCCCCTACGGGGTTAGCCAAAAACATTCAGTACTTC. The V call is TRBV28, the J call TRBJ2-4, with D perhaps matching TRBD2 (5 bases). Germline V gene lookup returns CDR1 MDHEN and CDR2 SYDVKM. V lost 5 bases to trimming and J lost 0 bases, with 14 bases between them. This CDR3 spans 16 amino acids.

The gene calls are TRBV7-2 and TRBJ2-1; the match to TRBD2 covers 14 bases. Germline CDR1 SGHTA, CDR2 FQGNSA. The CDR3 spans 17 residues. Trimming cost V 5 bases and J 5 bases; bases outside gene matches: 8. CDR3 loop: CASSPQGLAGADNEQFF. In DNA, the CDR3 is TGTGCCAGCAGCCCACAGGGACTAGCGGGGGCCGACAATGAGCAGTTCTTC.